This record looks at one T cell receptor (beta chain) sequence and its context. The PCR contained 60 Vbeta and 13 Jbeta primers. Sequencing used immunoSEQ multiplex PCR; TCRdb keeps in-frame clones, though not all of them. Among 200,000 to 250,000 clones listed, 70% to 90% were seen once. The CDR3 runs to 13 residues. V lost 8 bases to trimming and J lost 0 bases, with 8 bases between them. Germline V gene lookup returns CDR1 SNHLY and CDR2 FYNNEI. The data derive from a study of cytomegalovirus exposure and HLA in healthy donors. V is TRBV2 and J is TRBJ1-3; unclear D gene. The receptor was isolated from a woman in her sixties or seventies in good health and CMV-seropositive. Material: PBMCs. CDR3 sequence reads: CASQESSGNTIYF. CDR3 in DNA: TGTGCCAGCCAAGAGAGCTCTGGAAACACCATATATTTT.